The 29 T cell receptor beta chains presented below share a single source sample, sequenced in a study of OX40 agonist ivuxolimab in advanced cancers. Repertoires were generated with immunoSEQ multiplex PCR, while TCRdb's copy carries only in-frame clones and drops some. The data hold under 90,000 clones, with about 86% observed a single time. The material sequenced was CD4+ or CD8+ T cells sorted from blood, taken in a trial of the OX40 agonist ivuxolimab. Receptors were obtained from an adult with an advanced solid tumor such as melanoma, head and neck, liver or kidney cancer.

This chain connects TRBV5-1 to TRBJ2-7; no firm D call. Germline lookup yields CDR1 SGHRS and CDR2 YFSETQ. V lost 5 bases to trimming and J lost 2 bases, with 8 bases between them. This CDR3 has 12 residues. The CDR3 spells CASSGGAYEQYF. The CDR3 coding sequence is TGCGCCAGCAGTGGTGGGGCCTACGAGCAGTACTTC.

V gene TRBV21-1 combines with J gene TRBJ2-1; the D call TRBD2 from the table was never checked on the DNA. TRBV21-1 is shown as a pseudogene. CDR3 length equals 21 residues. The CDR3 sequence: CASSKATSGRNPIHSYNEQFF. The DNA for the CDR3 is TGTGCCAGCAGCAAAGCTACTAGCGGGAGGAATCCAATTCACTCCTACAATGAGCAGTTCTTC.

This clone was counted a single time. Other DNA sequences from this sample encode an identical CDR3 as well. The chain joins TRBV14 to TRBJ1-1, with unresolved D. Germline values: CDR1 SGHDN, CDR2 FVKESK. V lost 1 base to trimming and J lost 0 bases, with 9 bases between them. The CDR3 has 15 residues. Written as DNA, the CDR3 is TGTGCCAGCAGCCAAGGGCGTCTTATGAACACTGAAGCTTTCTTT. It yields the protein CASSQGRLMNTEAFF. Variable domain in full (rest from reference TRBV14 and TRBJ1-1): EAGVTQFPSHSVIEKGQTVTLRCDPISGHDNLYWYRRVMGKEIKFLLHFVKESKQDESGMPNNRFLAERTGGTYSTLKVQPAELEDSGVYFCASSQGRLMNTEAFFGQGTRLTVV.

This clone was detected once. V and J are TRBV9 and TRBJ1-2; D perhaps matches TRBD1 (6 bases). The CDR3 covers 13 residues. Trimming stripped 4 bases from V and 4 bases from J, with 11 bases between. CDR1 and CDR2 from the germline V gene are SGDLS and YYNGEE. The CDR3 is CASSPGQIYGYTF. DNA of the CDR3: TGTGCCAGCAGCCCCGGACAGATCTATGGCTACACCTTC.

The chain employs TRBV4-3 and TRBJ1-3; no clear D gene. The CDR3 runs 15 residues. Germline CDR1 reads LGHNA; CDR2 reads YSLEER. The ends were cut back, 0 bases at V and 0 bases at J, with 6 bases in the middle. DNA of the CDR3: TGCGCCAGCAGCCAAGACAGGAGCTCTGGAAACACCATATATTTT. It translates to CASSQDRSSGNTIYF.

J is TRBJ2-1 and V is TRBV7-2; a weak D match, TRBD2 (6 bases). There are 14 residues in the CDR3. Germline V gene sequence: CDR1 SGHTA, CDR2 FQGNSA. V was pared by 5 bases and J by 7 bases, with 15 bases between. The CDR3, as DNA: TGTGCCAGCAGCCGGGAGATGATCGAGAATGAGCAGTTCTTC. This encodes CASSREMIENEQFF.

V and J are TRBV7-3 and TRBJ1-2; D may be TRBD1 (5 bases). This CDR3 contains 15 residues. V dropped 7 bases and J dropped 5 bases, with 20 bases sitting between them. The germline V gene has CDR1 SGHTA and CDR2 FQGTGA. The CDR3 sequence is CASTRGGEPPYGYTF. As DNA, the CDR3 is TGTGCCAGCACCCGTGGGGGGGAGCCCCCGTATGGCTACACCTTC.

The gene calls are TRBV9 and TRBJ2-1; 7 bases map to TRBD1. V shed 0 bases, J shed 10 bases, and the junction held 10 bases outside the gene matches. The CDR3 is made up of 15 amino acids. Germline V lookup: CDR1 SGDLS, CDR2 YYNGEE. The DNA of the CDR3 is TGTGCCAGCAGCGTAGCTCAAACAGGGGCAGGGGAGCAGTTCTTC. The encoded protein is CASSVAQTGAGEQFF.

This clone was counted a few times. The genes are TRBV18 and TRBJ2-7; 7 bases are a match to TRBD1. The CDR3 runs 15 residues. Per germline, CDR1 KGHSH and CDR2 LQKENI. V lost 0 bases, J lost 3 bases, and 5 bases stayed unmatched. The CDR3 protein is CASSPPGQRVYEQYF. The CDR3 region has the DNA TGTGCCAGCTCACCACCGGGACAGAGGGTCTACGAGCAGTACTTC. The entire variable domain, with the rest obtained from reference TRBV18 and TRBJ2-7, is as follows: NAGVMQNPRHLVRRRGQEARLRCSPMKGHSHVYWYRQLPEEGLKFMVYLQKENIIDESGMPKERFSAEFPKEGPSILRIQQVVRGDSAAYFCASSPPGQRVYEQYFGPGTRLTVT.

V usage is TRBV5-4 and J usage is TRBJ1-2, with D possibly being TRBD1 (5 bases). Germline V gene data show CDR1 as SGHNT and CDR2 as YYREEE (reference sequence). The V and J ends lost 4 bases and 0 bases respectively, with 10 bases between them. The CDR3 has 14 residues. CDR3 sequence: CASSRGTTNYGYTF. The DNA for the CDR3 is TGTGCCAGCAGCCGCGGGACGACTAACTATGGCTACACCTTC.

The rearrangement joins TRBV6-6 to TRBJ2-5; D unclear. Deletions cut 5 bases from V and 4 bases from J, with 8 bases between. The CDR3 covers 12 residues. Per germline, CDR1 MNHNY and CDR2 SVGAGI (reference sequence). CDR3 sequence (DNA): TGTGCCAGCAGTGAGCCCACAGAGACCCAGTACTTC. Protein: CASSEPTETQYF.

J is TRBJ1-4 and V is TRBV5-1; D gene uncertain. CDR1 SGHRS and CDR2 YFSETQ come from the germline V gene. The CDR3 contains 15 residues. Between the trimmed V and J ends, which lost 7 bases and 7 bases, there was a span of 20 bases. The chain's CDR3 is CASGTSGPSGEKLFF. The CDR3 DNA sequence: TGCGCCAGCGGAACAAGCGGACCGTCGGGTGAAAAACTGTTTTTT.

This chain uses TRBV6-5 with TRBJ1-3; TRBD1 is a possible D gene (6 bases). The V and J ends lost 7 bases and 0 bases respectively, with 10 bases between them. The CDR3 is 14 residues long. The germline gives CDR1 MNHEY, CDR2 SVGAGI. CDR3 coding DNA: TGTGCCAGCACCCAGGACAGCTCTGGAAACACCATATATTTT. It yields the protein CASTQDSSGNTIYF.

V is TRBV5-6 and J is TRBJ1-3, with 7 bases that match TRBD1. V shed 4 bases and J 0 bases; nucleotides not matched to a gene: 10. The CDR3 loop spans 17 amino acids. Germline V gene sequence: CDR1 SGHDT, CDR2 YYEEEE. CDR3 in amino acids: CASSRGMTGISGNTIYF. CDR3 DNA: TGTGCCAGCAGCCGGGGTATGACAGGGATCTCTGGAAACACCATATATTTT.

V gene TRBV29-1 combines with J gene TRBJ2-7; TRBD1 might be the D (6 bases). Germline V gives CDR1 SQVTM, CDR2 ANQGSEA. The CDR3 spans 14 residues. Trimming cost V 4 bases and J 4 bases, with 17 bases left between them. The CDR3 sequence: CSVVTGMGIYEQYF. DNA of the CDR3: TGCAGCGTTGTTACAGGGATGGGAATATACGAGCAGTACTTC.

The rearrangement uses TRBV5-1 and TRBJ1-2; tentative D call: TRBD1 (5 bases). This CDR3 contains 11 residues. CDR1 and CDR2 from the germline V gene are SGHRS and YFSETQ. Trimming cost V 7 bases and J 7 bases, with 11 bases left between them. The DNA of the CDR3 is TGCGCCAGCGGACCCCAGGGTGGCTACACCTTC. This gives the protein CASGPQGGYTF.

The gene calls are TRBV6-1 and TRBJ1-5; tentative D call: TRBD1 (6 bases). Germline CDR1 and CDR2: MNHNS and SASEGT. This CDR3 spans 12 amino acids. V lost 7 bases and J 2 bases, leaving 6 bases between the germline ends. CDR3 loop: CASNRGNQPQHF. In DNA form, the CDR3 reads TGTGCCAGCAACAGGGGCAATCAGCCCCAGCATTTT.

This clone was detected only once. CDR3 sequence (DNA): TGTGCCACCCTAGGGCCCGCCACTGACGAGCAGTACTTC. Its protein is CATLGPATDEQYF. This sequence joins TRBV15 and TRBJ2-5, with D uncertain. Judging by the DNA end, TRBJ2-7 fits better; the J call may be wrong. The length of the CDR3 is 13 residues. CDR1 LNHNV and CDR2 YYDKDF come from the germline V gene (reference sequence).

The chain has TRBV6-1 and TRBJ1-1, with a possible D match to TRBD1 (6 bases). CDR1 is MNHNS and CDR2 is SASEGT in the germline V gene. Trimming cost V 10 bases and J 1 base, with 19 bases left between them. The CDR3 has 15 residues. CDR3 sequence: CATHYGGAGNTEAFF. CDR3 DNA: TGTGCCACACATTATGGGGGGGCGGGGAACACTGAAGCTTTCTTT.

This chain uses TRBV11-2 with TRBJ1-6, with 9 bases lining up with TRBD1. J lost 7 bases, V lost 6 bases, and 13 bases had no gene match. The CDR3 totals 17 residues. From germline, CDR1 is SGHAT and CDR2 FQNNGV. The CDR3 loop reads CASSSLDRGSSNSPLHF. CDR3 DNA: TGTGCCAGCAGTAGTCTCGACAGGGGGTCTTCCAATTCACCCCTCCACTTT.

The rearrangement uses TRBV15 and TRBJ1-1; 7 bases line up with TRBD1. Germline V lookup: CDR1 LNHNV, CDR2 YYDKDF (reference sequence). Trimming took 5 bases from V and 0 from J; bases not matched to a gene: 9. The CDR3 length is 16 residues. In DNA, the CDR3 is TGTGCCACCAGCTCAGAGGGGGCCCTTATGAACACTGAAGCTTTCTTT. This gives the protein CATSSEGALMNTEAFF.

The gene calls are TRBV6-5 and TRBJ2-7, with unresolved D. Germline V lookup: CDR1 MNHEY, CDR2 SVGAGI. The CDR3 runs to 14 residues. V was pared by 6 bases and J by 0 bases, with 12 bases between. The CDR3 region is CASRRGPGSYEQYF. In DNA form, the CDR3 reads TGTGCCAGCAGACGCGGACCTGGCTCCTACGAGCAGTACTTC.

The chain recombines TRBV6-6 with TRBJ1-2; 9 bases map to TRBD1. This CDR3 is 15 amino acids long. V lost 6 bases, J lost 6 bases, and 11 bases stayed unmatched. The germline gives CDR1 MNHNY, CDR2 SVGAGI (reference sequence). CDR3 loop: CASSQTGGAIDGYTF. In nucleotides, the CDR3 is TGTGCCAGCAGCCAAACAGGGGGCGCGATTGATGGCTACACCTTC.

This chain uses TRBV2 with TRBJ2-5; either TRBD1 or TRBD2 may fit D (6 bases each). CDR3 size: 14 residues. Per germline, CDR1 SNHLY and CDR2 FYNNEI. V lost 6 bases, J lost 0 bases, and 11 bases lay in between. CDR3 region: CASRGGHNQETQYF. The CDR3 DNA reads TGTGCCAGCAGGGGGGGACACAACCAAGAGACCCAGTACTTC.

The J gene is TRBJ2-2, the V gene TRBV6-1; TRBD1 agrees at 8 bases. Germline CDR1 and CDR2: MNHNS and SASEGT. The CDR3 is made up of 15 amino acids. V lost 5 bases to trimming and J lost 6 bases; unmatched junction nucleotides: 8. In DNA, the CDR3 is TGTGCCAGCAGTAAGCCGACAGGGGTCGCCGGGGAGCTGTTTTTT. Translation gives CASSKPTGVAGELFF.

J is TRBJ2-7 and V is TRBV27; no definite D call. The CDR3 has 14 amino acids. Trimming left V 2 bases short and J 0 bases short, with 8 bases between. CDR1 and CDR2 (germline): MNHEY, SMNVEV (reference sequence). The CDR3 coding sequence is TGTGCCAGCAGTTTAGCGGACGTCTCCTACGAGCAGTACTTC. Amino acid sequence: CASSLADVSYEQYF.

V and J are TRBV5-1 and TRBJ2-3; TRBD2 might be the D (6 bases). V shed 4 bases and J shed 0 bases, with 12 bases lying between them. This CDR3 has 15 residues. Germline lookup yields CDR1 SGHRS and CDR2 YFSETQ. The CDR3 loop is CASSPTGTSTDTQYF. For the CDR3, the DNA is TGCGCCAGCAGCCCAACCGGGACTAGCACAGATACGCAGTATTTT.

The chain employs TRBV19 and TRBJ1-1; TRBD1 matches 11 bases. This CDR3 is 15 amino acids long. V dropped 3 bases and J dropped 5; count of bases not matched to a gene: 5. Germline CDR1 is LNHDA and CDR2 is SQIVND (reference sequence). CDR3 sequence: CASSIGQGAGTEAFF. The CDR3 region has the DNA TGTGCCAGTAGTATTGGACAGGGGGCAGGGACTGAAGCTTTCTTT.

The chain joins TRBV10-3 to TRBJ2-1, with 8 bases that match TRBD2. The V and J ends lost 4 bases and 7 bases, in that order; junction bases with no gene match: 12. CDR1 is ENHRY and CDR2 is SYGVKD in the germline V gene. The CDR3 is 16 residues long. For the CDR3, the DNA is TGTGCCATCAGTGGGATAGCGGGATCGCAAGGGAATGAGCAGTTCTTC. It translates to CAISGIAGSQGNEQFF.